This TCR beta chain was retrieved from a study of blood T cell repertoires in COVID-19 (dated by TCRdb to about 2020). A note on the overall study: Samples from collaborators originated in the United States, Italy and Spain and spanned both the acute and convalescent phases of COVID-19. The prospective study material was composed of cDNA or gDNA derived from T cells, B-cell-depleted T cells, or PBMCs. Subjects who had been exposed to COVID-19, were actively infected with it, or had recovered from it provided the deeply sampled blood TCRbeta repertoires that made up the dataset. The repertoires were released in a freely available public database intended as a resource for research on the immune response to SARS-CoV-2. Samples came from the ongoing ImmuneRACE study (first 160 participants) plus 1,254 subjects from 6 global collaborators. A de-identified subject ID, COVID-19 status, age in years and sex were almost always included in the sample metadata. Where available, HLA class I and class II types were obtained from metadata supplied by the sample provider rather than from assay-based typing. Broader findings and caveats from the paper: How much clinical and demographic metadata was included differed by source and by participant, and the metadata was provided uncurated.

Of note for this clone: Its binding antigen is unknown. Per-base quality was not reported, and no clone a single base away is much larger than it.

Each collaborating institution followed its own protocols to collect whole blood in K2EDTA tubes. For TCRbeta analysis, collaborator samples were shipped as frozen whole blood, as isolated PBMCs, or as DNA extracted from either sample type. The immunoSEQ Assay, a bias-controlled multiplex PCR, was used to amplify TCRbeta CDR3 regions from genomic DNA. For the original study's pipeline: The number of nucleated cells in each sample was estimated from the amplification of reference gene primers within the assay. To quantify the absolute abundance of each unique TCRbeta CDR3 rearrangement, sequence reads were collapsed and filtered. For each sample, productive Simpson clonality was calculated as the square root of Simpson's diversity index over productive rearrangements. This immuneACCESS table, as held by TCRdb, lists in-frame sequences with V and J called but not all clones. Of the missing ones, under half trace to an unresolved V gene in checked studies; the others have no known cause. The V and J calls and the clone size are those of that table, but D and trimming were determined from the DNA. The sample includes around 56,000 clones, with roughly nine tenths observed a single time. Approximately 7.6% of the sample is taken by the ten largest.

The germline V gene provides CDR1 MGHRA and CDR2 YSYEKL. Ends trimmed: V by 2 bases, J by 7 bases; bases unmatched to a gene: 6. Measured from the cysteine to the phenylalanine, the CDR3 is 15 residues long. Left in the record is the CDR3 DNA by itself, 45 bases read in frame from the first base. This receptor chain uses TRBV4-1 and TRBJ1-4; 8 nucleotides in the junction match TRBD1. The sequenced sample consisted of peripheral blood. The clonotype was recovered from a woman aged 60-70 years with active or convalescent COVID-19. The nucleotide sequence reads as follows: TGCGCCAGCAGCCAACCCGACAGGGGTAGTGAAAAACTGTTTTTT. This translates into CASSQPDRGSEKLFF.